This T cell receptor (beta chain) was sequenced for a study of T cell clonality in common variable immunodeficiency. Overall study findings and caveats: Fewer deletions and N-nucleotide insertions were reportedly seen in common variable immunodeficiency TCR beta sequences.

Points on this clone: No antigen is known for it. The read comes to an end 3 residues before the CDR3 does, leaving the germline J gene to fill in the end.

The CDR3 sequence is 14 residues long. Germline V gene sequence: CDR1 LNHDA, CDR2 SQIVND (reference sequence). V was cut by 4 bases and J by 4 bases, with 12 bases left in between. Only in-frame clones appear in the TCRdb table, and some are missing; sequencing was by immunoSEQ multiplex PCR. This table holds several thousand clones. The sequence came from a human donor with common variable immunodeficiency. The chain links TRBV19 to TRBJ2-3; the D gene is possibly TRBD2 (6 bases). The material sequenced was peripheral blood mononuclear cells. This CDR3 reads CASSTWDSPDTQYF. CDR3 bases read: TGTGCCAGTAGTACCTGGGACTCTCCAGATACG.